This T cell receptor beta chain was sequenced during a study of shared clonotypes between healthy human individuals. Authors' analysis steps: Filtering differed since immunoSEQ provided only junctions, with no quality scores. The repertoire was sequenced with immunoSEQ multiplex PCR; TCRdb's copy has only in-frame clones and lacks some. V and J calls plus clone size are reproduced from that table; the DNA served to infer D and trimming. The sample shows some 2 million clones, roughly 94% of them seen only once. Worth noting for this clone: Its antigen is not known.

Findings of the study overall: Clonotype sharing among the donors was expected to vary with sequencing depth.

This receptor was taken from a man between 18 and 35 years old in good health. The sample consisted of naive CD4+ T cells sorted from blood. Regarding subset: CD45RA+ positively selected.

The CDR3 nucleotides read TGTGCCAGCAGCGCCGGCACAGATACGCAGTATTTT. As protein: CASSAGTDTQYF. The chain joins TRBV5-4 to TRBJ2-3, with unresolved D. There are 12 residues in the CDR3. V lost 4 bases and J 1 base, leaving 4 bases between the germline ends. Germline V gene lookup returns CDR1 SGHNT and CDR2 YYREEE (reference sequence).